This TCR beta chain is drawn from a study of CD8 T cells in ankylosing spondylitis (dated by TCRdb to 2015 to 2018). With respect to the entire study: T cell receptor beta repertoires were profiled in healthy donors and ankylosing spondylitis patients so that disease-linked TCR variants could be found. The full study cohort comprised some 27 ankylosing spondylitis patients and some 110 healthy donors. Samples of peripheral blood were taken, and for ankylosing spondylitis patients, synovial fluid was collected as well.

Of note for this clonotype: Its recognized antigen is unknown. No much larger clone is present one base from it, and per-base qualities are unavailable.

Points the paper makes about the study in general: The disease-linked clones were reported as significantly enriched in matched synovial fluid samples from ankylosing spondylitis patients. A TCR beta motif made up of several highly homologous amino acid variants appeared to be characteristic of blood from ankylosing spondylitis patients. The disease-linked clones showed a CD8+ phenotype and occurred at relatively low frequencies in peripheral blood. Some motif variants had previously been reported in the synovial fluid and blood of reactive arthritis patients, which suggests shared mechanisms of disease initiation.

There are 14 amino acids in the CDR3, from cysteine to phenylalanine inclusive. Solely the CDR3 DNA is kept, with 42 bases framed from the first base. According to the germline V gene (reference sequence), CDR1 reads SGHKS and CDR2 reads YYEKEE. Trimming removed 4 bases from V and 3 bases from J; the gene matches leave 4 bases unexplained. This sample was sequenced with an Illumina HiSeq 2500. Quantitative 5'-RACE with molecular barcodes was used to prepare TCR beta libraries. The published analysis was carried out like this. To identify disease-linked TCR variants, a new computational method was used, one built on a probabilistic model of VDJ rearrangement. The public reads were reprocessed in TCRdb via fastp at Q25 and MiXCR, keeping in-frame beta chains. Rows merge per CDR3 protein into single entries with the most common DNA and genes. The V and J calls and clone size come from TCRdb's table, not from the authors' own analysis. A total of under 550,000 distinct CDR3 sequences appear in this sample, 25% to 30% of them only once. The biggest ten clones account for 0.89% of the sample.

This TCR derives from a male donor with ankylosing spondylitis. The V and J genes are TRBV5-5 and TRBJ2-7; the central 10 bases match TRBD1. The sequenced sample was blood, either unsorted or a sorted T cell fraction (not recorded which). The CDR3 reads as follows: CASSEGQGIYEQYF. The bases read TGTGCCAGCAGCGAGGGACAGGGGATCTACGAGCAGTACTTC. This CDR3, with the reference TRBV5-5 and TRBJ2-7 proteins standing in past its ends, gives the full variable domain DAGVTQSPTHLIKTRGQQVTLRCSPISGHKSVSWYQQVLGQGPQFIFQYYEKEERGRGNFPDRFSARQFPNYSSELNVNALLLGDSALYLCASSEGQGIYEQYFGPGTRLTVT.